This T cell receptor beta chain stems from a study of blood T cells in healthy people across ages. Each donor was a healthy Caucasian individual from Russia, aged roughly 6 to 100. Isolation of PBMCs gave at least 7 million cells per sample. Together with a sample-barcoded 5' primer, a J-beta primer mix was included in a second PCR lasting roughly 6 to 12 cycles. TCRdb processed the 5' RACE reads anew with MiXCR; each CDR3 protein has one entry. Of 1.5 million to 2 million distinct CDR3 sequences in the sample, approximately 39% were seen once. Broader study findings: Donors of long life had a larger count of naive CD4+ cells and greater diversity than aged donors. Calculation of diversity from one million T cells yielded estimates considered to be underestimates.

As for this clonotype: The antigen remains undetermined.

The CDR3 is 16 amino acids. Germline loops: CDR1 DFQATT, CDR2 SNEGSKA (reference sequence). V lost 3 bases and J lost 0, with 15 bases in between. The V and J genes are TRBV20-1 and TRBJ2-1, with D perhaps TRBD2 (6 bases). The sample taken for sequencing was blood. The clonotype comes from a human donor in good health. CDR3 amino acids: CSARDIKGGSYNEQFF. The CDR3 region has the DNA TGCAGTGCTAGGGATATTAAGGGAGGCTCCTACAATGAGCAGTTCTTC.